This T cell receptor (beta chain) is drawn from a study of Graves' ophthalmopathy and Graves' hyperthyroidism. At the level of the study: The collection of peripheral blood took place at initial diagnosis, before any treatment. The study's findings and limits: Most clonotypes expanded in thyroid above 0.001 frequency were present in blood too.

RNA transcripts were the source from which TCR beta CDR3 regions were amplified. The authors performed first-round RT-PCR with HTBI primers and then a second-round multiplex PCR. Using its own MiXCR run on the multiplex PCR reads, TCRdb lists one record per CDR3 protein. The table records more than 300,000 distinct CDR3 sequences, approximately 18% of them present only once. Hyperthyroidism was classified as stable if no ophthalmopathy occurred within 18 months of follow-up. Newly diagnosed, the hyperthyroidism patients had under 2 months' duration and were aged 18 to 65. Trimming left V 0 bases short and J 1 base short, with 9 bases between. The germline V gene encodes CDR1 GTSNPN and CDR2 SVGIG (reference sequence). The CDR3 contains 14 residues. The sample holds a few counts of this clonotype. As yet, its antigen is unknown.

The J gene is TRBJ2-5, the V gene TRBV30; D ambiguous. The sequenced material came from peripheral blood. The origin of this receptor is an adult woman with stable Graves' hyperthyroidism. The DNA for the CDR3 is TGTGCCTGGAGTGTAGAGCGTTTCCAAGAGACCCAGTACTTC. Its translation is CAWSVERFQETQYF.